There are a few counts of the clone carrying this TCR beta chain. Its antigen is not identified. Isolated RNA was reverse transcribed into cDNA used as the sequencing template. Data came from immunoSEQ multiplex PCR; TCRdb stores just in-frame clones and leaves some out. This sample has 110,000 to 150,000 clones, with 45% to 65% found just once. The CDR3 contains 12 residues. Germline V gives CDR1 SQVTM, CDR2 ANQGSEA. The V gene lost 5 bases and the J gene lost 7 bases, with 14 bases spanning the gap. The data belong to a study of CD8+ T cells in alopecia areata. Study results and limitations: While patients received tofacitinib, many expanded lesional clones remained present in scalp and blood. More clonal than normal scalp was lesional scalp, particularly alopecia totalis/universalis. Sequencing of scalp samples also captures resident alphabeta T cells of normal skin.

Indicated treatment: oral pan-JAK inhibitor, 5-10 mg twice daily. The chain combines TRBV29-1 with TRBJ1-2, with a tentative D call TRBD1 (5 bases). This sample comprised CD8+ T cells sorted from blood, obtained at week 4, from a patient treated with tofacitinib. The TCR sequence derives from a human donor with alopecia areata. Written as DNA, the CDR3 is TGCAGCGTTTTAGAGGGGAGCCGTGGCTACACCTTC. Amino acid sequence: CSVLEGSRGYTF.